The 2 T cell receptor beta chains listed next were all sequenced from one sample in a study of cytomegalovirus exposure and HLA in healthy donors. The PCR was carried out with 60 Vbeta primers and 13 Jbeta primers. Assay: immunoSEQ multiplex PCR; the TCRdb copy retains only in-frame clones and omits some. The sample has more than 90,000 clones; about 81% are singletons. Sequencing was done on a sample of PBMCs. The receptors derive from a man aged 50 to 60 in good health and CMV-seronegative.

This clone was found a few times. This chain uses TRBV11-1 with TRBJ2-1; tentative D call: TRBD2 (5 bases). Looked up from germline, CDR1 is SGHAT and CDR2 is FQDESV (reference sequence). The ends were cut back, 7 bases at V and 5 bases at J, with 18 bases in the middle. CDR3 length: 15 residues. The CDR3 protein is CASTPEVRLNNEQFF. The DNA for the CDR3 is TGTGCCAGCACCCCAGAGGTCCGACTAAACAATGAGCAGTTCTTC.

This clone was observed a single time. The V and J genes are TRBV6-6 and TRBJ2-5; no clear D. V was shortened by 5 bases and J by 4 bases, with 11 bases between the two germline ends. Germline V lookup: CDR1 MNHNY, CDR2 SVGAGI (reference sequence). There are 13 residues in the CDR3. The CDR3 reads CASSPGSRETQYF. The CDR3 region has the DNA TGTGCCAGCAGTCCCGGGTCCCGAGAGACCCAGTACTTC.